This TCR beta chain is from a study of cytomegalovirus exposure and HLA in healthy donors. The study, taken as a whole, reports: TCR beta chains associated with HLA were, in a later analysis, more clonally expanded than equally common others.

In germline, CDR1 is SGHNT, CDR2 YENEEA. V was pared by 3 bases and J by 2 bases, with 0 bases of the junction left unmatched. CDR3 length: 14 residues. Primers included in the PCR were 60 Vbeta and 13 Jbeta primers. Method: immunoSEQ multiplex PCR; TCRdb's copy keeps in-frame clones and lacks some. The sample gives 170,000 or so clones, about 80% of which show up once; about 1.5% is in the top ten. A note on this clone: Its antigen is not identified.

The clonotype comes from a woman in her twenties or thirties in good health and CMV-seropositive. The rearrangement joins TRBV11-3 to TRBJ2-1, with 8 bases lining up with TRBD2. Sequencing was carried out using PBMCs. Written as DNA, the CDR3 is TGTGCCAGCAGCTTGCGGGGGGCCTACAATGAGCAGTTCTTC. Protein: CASSLRGAYNEQFF.